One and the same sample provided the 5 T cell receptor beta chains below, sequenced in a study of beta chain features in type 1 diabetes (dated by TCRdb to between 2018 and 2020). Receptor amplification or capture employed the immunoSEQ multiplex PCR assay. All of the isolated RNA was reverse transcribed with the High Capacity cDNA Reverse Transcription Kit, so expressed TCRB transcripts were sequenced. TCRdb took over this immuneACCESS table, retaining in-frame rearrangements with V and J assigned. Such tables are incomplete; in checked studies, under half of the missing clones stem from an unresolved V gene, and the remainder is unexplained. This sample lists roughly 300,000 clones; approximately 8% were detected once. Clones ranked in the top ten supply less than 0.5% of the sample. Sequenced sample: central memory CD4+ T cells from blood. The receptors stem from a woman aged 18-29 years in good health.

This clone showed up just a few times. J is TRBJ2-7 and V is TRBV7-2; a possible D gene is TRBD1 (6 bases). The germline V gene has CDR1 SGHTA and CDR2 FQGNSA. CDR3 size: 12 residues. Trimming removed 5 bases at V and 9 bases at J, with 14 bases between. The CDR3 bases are TGTGCCAGCAGCAATCGAGGGGGAGTGCAGTACTTC. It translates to CASSNRGGVQYF.

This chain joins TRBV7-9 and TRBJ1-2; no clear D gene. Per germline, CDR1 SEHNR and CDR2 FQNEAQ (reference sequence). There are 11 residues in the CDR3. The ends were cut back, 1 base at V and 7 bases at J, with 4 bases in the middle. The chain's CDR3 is CASSLDSGYTF. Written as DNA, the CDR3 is TGTGCCAGCAGCTTAGACAGTGGCTACACCTTC.

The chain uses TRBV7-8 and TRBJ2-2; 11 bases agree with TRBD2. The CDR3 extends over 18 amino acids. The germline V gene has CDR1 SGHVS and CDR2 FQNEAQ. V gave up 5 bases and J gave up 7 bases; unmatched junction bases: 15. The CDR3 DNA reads TGTGCCAGCAGCCTTCGAGTAGCGGGAGGGCGGGCGGACGGGGAGCTGTTTTTT. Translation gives CASSLRVAGGRADGELFF.

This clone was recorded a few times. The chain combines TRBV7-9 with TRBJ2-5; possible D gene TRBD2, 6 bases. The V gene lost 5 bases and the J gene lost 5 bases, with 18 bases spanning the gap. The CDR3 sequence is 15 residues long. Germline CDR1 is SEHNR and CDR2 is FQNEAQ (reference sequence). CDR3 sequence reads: CASSLQLTRGETQYF. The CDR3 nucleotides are TGTGCCAGCAGCCTACAGCTGACCCGGGGGGAGACCCAGTACTTC.

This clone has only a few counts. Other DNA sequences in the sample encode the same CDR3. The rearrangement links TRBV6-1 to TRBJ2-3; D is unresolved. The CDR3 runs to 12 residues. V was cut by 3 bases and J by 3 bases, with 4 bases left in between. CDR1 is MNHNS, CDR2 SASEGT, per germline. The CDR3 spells CASSDRTDTQYF. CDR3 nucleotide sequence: TGTGCCAGCAGTGATCGGACAGATACGCAGTATTTT.